Listed below are T cell receptor beta chains from one sample, sequenced in a study of vaccination effects on CD4 cells after COVID-19. Antigens for these TCRs are unknown. Method: immunoSEQ multiplex PCR; TCRdb's copy keeps in-frame clones and lacks some. The sample gives 40,000 to 50,000 clones, roughly 65% of which show up once; 25% to 40% is in the top ten. This specimen was CD4+ T cells from PBMCs cultured with a peptide pool, taken before COVID-19 vaccination. Receptors originate from a human donor who had a prior SARS-CoV-2 infection. The CDR3 runs from the conserved cysteine through the conserved F or W.

v_gene	len	j_gene	CDR3aa
TRBV4-3	15	TRBJ1-4	CASSQYGGTNEKLFF
TRBV9	15	TRBJ2-5	CASSVIGAKGETQYF
TRBV5-1	14	TRBJ2-5	CASSLGSDQETQYF
TRBV6-1	13	TRBJ2-7	CASSPQGQYEQYF
TRBV12-3/TRBV12-4	13	TRBJ1-1	CASRTTEYTEAFF
TRBV9	15	TRBJ2-1	CASSDRGLAHNEQFF
TRBV12-3/TRBV12-4	12	TRBJ1-2	CASGYVGGGYTF
TRBV2	13	TRBJ1-2	CASNIDRGYGYTF
TRBV19	14	TRBJ2-3	CASSTKGKADTQYF
TRBV18	14	TRBJ1-2	CASSPSGVNYGYTF
TRBV10-3	13	TRBJ2-3	CAILAGEVDTQYF
TRBV7-2	14	TRBJ1-1	CASSFNRGNTEAFF
TRBV7-6	16	TRBJ1-4	CASSLAPQGADEKLFF
TRBV6-2/TRBV6-3	18	TRBJ2-2	CASSDLLGHLGVTGELFF
TRBV7-2	15	TRBJ2-1	CASSPRLAGVNEQFF
TRBV19	13	TRBJ1-5	CASSPPYNQPQHF